This paragraph reports one T cell receptor (beta chain). Deletions cut 7 bases from V and 1 base from J, with 16 bases between. This CDR3 contains 16 residues. CDR1 and CDR2 from the germline V gene are MDHEN and SYDVKM. Data came from immunoSEQ multiplex PCR; TCRdb stores just in-frame clones and leaves some out. The sample comprises approximately 78,000 clones, around 95% of which are singletons, and 0.24% rests with the top ten. The sample originates from a study of technical replicates of blood from a handful of donors. This TCR came from a human donor in good health. Sequencing was performed on T cells isolated from PBMCs. The rearrangement joins TRBV28 to TRBJ2-2, with D tentatively TRBD1 (6 bases). This chain's CDR3 is CASTTFGTKNTGELFF. In DNA form, the CDR3 reads TGTGCCAGCACCACCTTTGGGACAAAGAACACCGGGGAGCTGTTTTTT.